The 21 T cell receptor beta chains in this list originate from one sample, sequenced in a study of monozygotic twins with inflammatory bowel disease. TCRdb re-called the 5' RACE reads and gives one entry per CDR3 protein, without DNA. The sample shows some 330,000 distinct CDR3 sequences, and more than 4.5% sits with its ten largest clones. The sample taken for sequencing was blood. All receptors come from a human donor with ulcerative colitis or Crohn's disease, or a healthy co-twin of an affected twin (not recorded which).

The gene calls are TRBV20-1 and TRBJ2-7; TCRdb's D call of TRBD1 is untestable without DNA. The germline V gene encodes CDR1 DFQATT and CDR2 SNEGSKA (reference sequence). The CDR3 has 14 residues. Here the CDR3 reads CSARGGTLTYEQYF.

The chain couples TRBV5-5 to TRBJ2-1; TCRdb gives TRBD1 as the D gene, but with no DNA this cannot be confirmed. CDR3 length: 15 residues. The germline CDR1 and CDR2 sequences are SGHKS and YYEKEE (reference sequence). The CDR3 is CASSLDPGPYNEQFF.

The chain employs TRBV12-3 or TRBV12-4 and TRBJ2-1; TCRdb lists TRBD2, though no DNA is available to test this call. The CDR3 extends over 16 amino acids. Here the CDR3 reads CASSGTSGRINNEQFF.

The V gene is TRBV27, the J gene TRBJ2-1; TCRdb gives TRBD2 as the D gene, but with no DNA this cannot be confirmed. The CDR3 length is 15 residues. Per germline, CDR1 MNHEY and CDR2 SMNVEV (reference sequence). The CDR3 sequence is CASNPSGRGYNEQFF.

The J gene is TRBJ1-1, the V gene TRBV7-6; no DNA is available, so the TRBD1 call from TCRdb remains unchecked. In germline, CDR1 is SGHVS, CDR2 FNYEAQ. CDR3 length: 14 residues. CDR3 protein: CASSLAGRGPEAFF.

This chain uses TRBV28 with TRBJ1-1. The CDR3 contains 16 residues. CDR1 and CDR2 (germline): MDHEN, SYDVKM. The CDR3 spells CASRERATGRRTEAFF.

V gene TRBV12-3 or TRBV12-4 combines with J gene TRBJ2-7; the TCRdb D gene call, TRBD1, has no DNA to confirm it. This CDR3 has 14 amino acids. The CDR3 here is CASSKTGGSGEQYF.

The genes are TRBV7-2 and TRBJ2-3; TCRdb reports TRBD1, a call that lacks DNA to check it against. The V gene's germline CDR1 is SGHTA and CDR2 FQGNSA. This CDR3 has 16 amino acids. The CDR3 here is CASSHRPGQGPDTQYF.

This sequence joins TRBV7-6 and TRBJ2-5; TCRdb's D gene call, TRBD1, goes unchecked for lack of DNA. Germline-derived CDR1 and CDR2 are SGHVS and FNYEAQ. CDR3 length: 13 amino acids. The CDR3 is CASSYRGRETQYF.

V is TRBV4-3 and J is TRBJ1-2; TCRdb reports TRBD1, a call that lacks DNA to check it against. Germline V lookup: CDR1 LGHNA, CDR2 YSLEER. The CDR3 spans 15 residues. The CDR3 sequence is CASSQDRQGARGYTF.

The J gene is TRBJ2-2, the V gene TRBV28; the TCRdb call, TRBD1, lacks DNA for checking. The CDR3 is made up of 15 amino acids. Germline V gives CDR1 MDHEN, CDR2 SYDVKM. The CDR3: CASRWDRGPTGELFF.

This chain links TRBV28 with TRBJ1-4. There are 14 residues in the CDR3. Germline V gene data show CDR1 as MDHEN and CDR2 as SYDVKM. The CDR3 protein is CASSFWRENEKLFF. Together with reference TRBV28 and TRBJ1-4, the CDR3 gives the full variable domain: DVKVTQSSRYLVKRTGEKVFLECVQDMDHENMFWYRQDPGLGLRLIYFSYDVKMKEKGDIPEGYSVSREKKERFSLILESASTNQTSMYLCASSFWRENEKLFFGSGTQLSVL.

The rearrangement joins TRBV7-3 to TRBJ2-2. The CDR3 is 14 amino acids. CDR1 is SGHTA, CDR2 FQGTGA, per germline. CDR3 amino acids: CTSRSGMNTGELFF.

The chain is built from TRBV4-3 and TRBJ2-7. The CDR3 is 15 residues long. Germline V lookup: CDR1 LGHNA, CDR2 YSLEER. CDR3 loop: CASSQDWKGTYEQYF.

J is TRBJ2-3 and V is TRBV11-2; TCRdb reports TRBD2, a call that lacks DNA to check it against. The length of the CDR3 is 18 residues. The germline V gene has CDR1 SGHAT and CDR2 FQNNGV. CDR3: CASSLLAVASGRTDTQYF.

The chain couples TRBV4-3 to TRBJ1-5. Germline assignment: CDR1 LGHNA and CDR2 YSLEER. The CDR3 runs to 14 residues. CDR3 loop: CASSPKRTNQPQHF.

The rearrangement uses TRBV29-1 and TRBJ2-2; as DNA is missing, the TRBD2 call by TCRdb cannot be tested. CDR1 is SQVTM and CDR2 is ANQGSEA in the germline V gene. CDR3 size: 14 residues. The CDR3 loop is CSVGYSSVTGELFF.

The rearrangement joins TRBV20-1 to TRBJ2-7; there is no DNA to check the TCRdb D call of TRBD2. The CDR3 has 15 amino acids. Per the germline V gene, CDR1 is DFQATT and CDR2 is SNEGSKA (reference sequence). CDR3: CSAVLSGRGSYEQYF.

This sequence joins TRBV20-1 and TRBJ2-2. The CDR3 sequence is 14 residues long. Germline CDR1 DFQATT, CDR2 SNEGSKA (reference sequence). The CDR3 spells CSARDPLNTGELFF.

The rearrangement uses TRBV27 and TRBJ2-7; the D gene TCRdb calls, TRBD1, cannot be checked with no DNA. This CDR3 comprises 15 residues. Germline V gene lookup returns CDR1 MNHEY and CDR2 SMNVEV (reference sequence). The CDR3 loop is CASGSTGTGGYEQYF.

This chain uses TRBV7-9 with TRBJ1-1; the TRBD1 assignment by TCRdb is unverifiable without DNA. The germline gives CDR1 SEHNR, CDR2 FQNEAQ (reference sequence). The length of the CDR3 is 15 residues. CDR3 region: CASSLGGGENTEAFF.